A single sample gave rise to the 31 T cell receptor beta chains below, sequenced in a study of blood T cell repertoires in COVID-19. Sequencing used immunoSEQ multiplex PCR; TCRdb keeps in-frame clones, though not all of them. This sample has 89,000 or so clones, with around 88% found just once. The material sequenced was peripheral blood. All receptors derive from a man aged 45-65 years with active COVID-19.

This chain joins TRBV7-9 and TRBJ2-4, with D perhaps TRBD1 (5 bases). V gave up 3 bases and J gave up 0 bases, with 21 bases separating them. The germline V gene has CDR1 SEHNR and CDR2 FQNEAQ (reference sequence). The CDR3 runs 19 residues. Written as DNA, the CDR3 is TGTGCCAGCAGCTTCGATTCAGGGCCGGCCATTATAGCCAAAAACATTCAGTACTTC. This gives the protein CASSFDSGPAIIAKNIQYF.

A single count supports this clone. This chain connects TRBV9 to TRBJ2-1; TRBD1 matches 7 bases. J was trimmed by 9 bases and V by 4 bases; bases with no gene match: 7. This CDR3 is built from 13 residues. Germline-derived CDR1 and CDR2 are SGDLS and YYNGEE. For the CDR3, the DNA is TGTGCCAGCAGCCCAATACAGGGGCTTGAGCAGTTCTTC. Residues: CASSPIQGLEQFF.

The gene calls are TRBV21-1 and TRBJ2-1; the D call TRBD1 from the table was never checked on the DNA. TRBV21-1 is deemed a pseudogene. This CDR3 region has 20 residues. The CDR3 nucleotides are TGTGCCAGCAGCAAAAGGAGGGCGACAGGGGGGACGGGGAAAAACAATGAGCAGTTCTTC. The encoded protein is CASSKRRATGGTGKNNEQFF.

The CDR3 DNA follows: TGTGCCAGCATTCCGCCCAAGAGCAGGGGGCTTTATCAGCCCCAGCATTTT. Translating it yields CASIPPKSRGLYQPQHF. The genes are TRBV28 and TRBJ1-5, with 8 bases matching TRBD1. With V trimmed by 7 bases and J by 5 bases, 16 bases remained unmatched. The CDR3 has 17 residues. Germline CDR1 MDHEN, CDR2 SYDVKM.

The V gene is TRBV7-3, the J gene TRBJ2-7, with a weak D call TRBD2 (6 bases). V lost 5 bases, J lost 2 bases, and 13 bases lay in between. Germline CDR1 SGHTA, CDR2 FQGTGA. The CDR3 runs 14 residues. The CDR3 here is CASSLGGPPYEQYF. As DNA, the CDR3 is TGTGCCAGCAGCCTGGGAGGTCCGCCCTACGAGCAGTACTTC.

The V and J genes are TRBV5-4 and TRBJ2-1; 7 nucleotides match TRBD1. The CDR3 contains 15 residues. V lost 2 bases, J lost 6 bases, and 8 bases stayed unmatched. Germline V lookup: CDR1 SGHNT, CDR2 YYREEE (reference sequence). CDR3 bases: TGTGCCAGCAGCTTTCCTCTCCGACAGGGCAATGAGCAGTTCTTC. It encodes CASSFPLRQGNEQFF.

The CDR3 bases are TGTGCCAGCAGCCCGGACAGTAATTCACCCCTCCACTTT. Residues: CASSPDSNSPLHF. The V gene is TRBV28, the J gene TRBJ1-6, with D maybe TRBD1 (6 bases). The CDR3 is made up of 13 amino acids. Germline CDR1 and CDR2: MDHEN and SYDVKM. Trimming took 6 bases from V and 6 from J, leaving 9 bases between them.

The gene calls are TRBV11-2 and TRBJ2-3, with D possibly matching TRBD2 (7 bases). Deletions cut 1 base from V and 0 bases from J, with 11 bases between. The CDR3 is 16 residues long. Germline V gene lookup returns CDR1 SGHAT and CDR2 FQNNGV. The CDR3 coding sequence is TGTGCCAGCAGCTTAGCGGGGGGCGGGAGCACAGATACGCAGTATTTT. Protein product: CASSLAGGGSTDTQYF.

Regarding this clone: The junction differs from germline at one of its ends, possibly a read error. This sequence joins TRBV6-5 and TRBJ1-5; the D gene is possibly TRBD1 (5 bases). Germline assignment: CDR1 MNHEY and CDR2 SVGAGI. The CDR3 runs 16 residues. Here the CDR3 DNA reads TGTGCCAGCAGTAACTCGGGGCCCCAGGGCAATCAGCCCCAGCATTTT. This sequence encodes CASSNSGPQGNQPQHF.

In this sample, this clone turned up once. V gene TRBV28 combines with J gene TRBJ1-2, with 10 bases aligning to TRBD1. Germline V gene data show CDR1 as MDHEN and CDR2 as SYDVKM. The CDR3 has 16 amino acids. V lost 5 bases to trimming and J lost 4 bases; unmatched junction nucleotides: 10. The CDR3: CASSLNRQGAGYGYTF. The CDR3 nucleotides are TGTGCCAGCAGTCTTAACCGACAGGGGGCAGGCTATGGCTACACCTTC.

This chain uses TRBV7-2 with TRBJ2-7, with 10 positions matching TRBD1. This CDR3 spans 17 amino acids. Germline V gene sequence: CDR1 SGHTA, CDR2 FQGNSA. The ends lost 5 bases at V and 4 bases at J; junction bases unmatched: 14. CDR3 sequence (DNA): TGTGCCAGCAGCCCAGTCCCAACCGGGACAGGGGCATACGAGCAGTACTTC. Its protein product is CASSPVPTGTGAYEQYF. The full variable domain, its missing parts supplied by reference TRBV7-2 and TRBJ2-7, is GAGVSQSPSNKVTEKGKDVELRCDPISGHTALYWYRQSLGQGLEFLIYFQGNSAPDKSGLPSDRFSAERTGGSVSTLTIQRTQQEDSAVYLCASSPVPTGTGAYEQYFGPGTRLTVT.

As DNA, the CDR3 is TGTGCCACCAGTGAGGGACTAGCGAAGTGGACAGATACGCAGTATTTT. This translates into CATSEGLAKWTDTQYF. This chain joins TRBV24-1 and TRBJ2-3; 10 nucleotides match TRBD2. CDR1 and CDR2 (germline): KGHDR, SFDVKD. CDR3 length: 16 residues. V was pared by 4 bases and J by 3 bases, with 6 bases of the junction left unmatched.

CDR3 nucleotides: TGTGCCAGCAGCTCGACGGGACAGGGAACAGATACGCAGTATTTT. Its translation: CASSSTGQGTDTQYF. V and J are TRBV6-5 and TRBJ2-3, with 9 bases matching TRBD1. The junction had 7 bases not matched to a gene; V was cut back by 6 bases and J by 3 bases. Germline V gene sequence: CDR1 MNHEY, CDR2 SVGAGI. The CDR3 is 15 amino acids.

This clone was seen a handful of times. The rearrangement links TRBV28 to TRBJ1-1, with D unresolved. V shed 7 bases and J shed 0 bases, with 18 bases lying between them. The CDR3 is 16 amino acids. The germline gives CDR1 MDHEN, CDR2 SYDVKM. The CDR3 sequence: CASTPGGRLMNTEAFF. The CDR3 DNA sequence: TGTGCCAGCACCCCAGGTGGCAGACTAATGAACACTGAAGCTTTCTTT.

Concerning this clone itself: The limits of the CDR3 on the DNA are not certain, so only TCRdb's listed CDR3 is given. The chain employs TRBV4-3 and TRBJ2-2; the D call TRBD2 from the table was never checked on the DNA. CDR1 and CDR2 from the germline V gene are LGHNA and YSLEER. Termini included, the CDR3 measures 15 amino acids. The CDR3 sequence is CASSGEPQYVGELFF.

In this sample, this clone turned up once. V gene TRBV28 combines with J gene TRBJ2-7; 9 bases match TRBD1. Losses at the gene ends were 5 bases for V and 3 bases for J; bases not matched to a gene: 5. Germline V CDR1 and CDR2: MDHEN, SYDVKM. CDR3 length: 14 residues. The CDR3 DNA is TGTGCCAGCAGTCCGACAGGGGGAGGCTACGAGCAGTACTTC. Protein product: CASSPTGGGYEQYF. The full variable domain, with the rest looked up from reference TRBV28 and TRBJ2-7, is DVKVTQSSRYLVKRTGEKVFLECVQDMDHENMFWYRQDPGLGLRLIYFSYDVKMKEKGDIPEGYSVSREKKERFSLILESASTNQTSMYLCASSPTGGGYEQYFGPGTRLTVT.

The V gene is TRBV5-5, the J gene TRBJ1-2; 8 bases line up with TRBD1. Losses at the gene ends were 4 bases for V and 2 bases for J; bases not matched to a gene: 4. From germline, CDR1 is SGHKS and CDR2 YYEKEE (reference sequence). CDR3 length: 14 amino acids. As DNA, the CDR3 is TGTGCCAGCAGCCCTACAGGGGGGAACTATGGCTACACCTTC. This encodes CASSPTGGNYGYTF.

The chain uses TRBV28 and TRBJ1-5, with D uncertain. Germline CDR1 MDHEN, CDR2 SYDVKM. The V gene lost 4 bases and the J gene lost 2 bases, with 9 bases spanning the gap. This CDR3 is 14 amino acids long. The DNA for the CDR3 is TGTGCCAGCAGTTCGGTCGATGGCAATCAGCCCCAGCATTTT. Translating it yields CASSSVDGNQPQHF.

The V gene is TRBV5-6, the J gene TRBJ2-7; 8 bases align to TRBD1. Per the germline V gene, CDR1 is SGHDT and CDR2 is YYEEEE. The J segment lost 3 bases and the V segment lost 0 bases, leaving 5 bases of the junction unmatched. This CDR3 has 15 residues. CDR3 DNA sequence: TGTGCCAGCAGCTTGGCCCCGGGACAGGTCTACGAGCAGTACTTC. Its protein product is CASSLAPGQVYEQYF.

J is TRBJ2-1 and V is TRBV7-2; tentatively, D is TRBD2 (8 bases). The CDR3 contains 16 residues. Germline CDR1 and CDR2: SGHTA and FQGNSA. Trimming stripped 6 bases from V and 7 bases from J, with 22 bases between. CDR3 sequence reads: CASRGDSGGLGNEQFF. The CDR3 DNA reads TGTGCCAGCAGGGGGGACAGCGGGGGCCTGGGAAATGAGCAGTTCTTC.

The genes are TRBV6-6 and TRBJ2-3, with 8 bases aligning to TRBD1. The CDR3 has 15 amino acids. The junction had 5 bases not matched to a gene; V was cut back by 4 bases and J by 2 bases. Germline V gene lookup returns CDR1 MNHNY and CDR2 SVGAGI (reference sequence). CDR3 region: CASSFKTGATDTQYF. The DNA for the CDR3 is TGTGCCAGCAGTTTTAAGACAGGGGCCACAGATACGCAGTATTTT.

The chain uses TRBV6-2 or TRBV6-3 and TRBJ2-3; the match to TRBD2 covers 14 bases. Germline loops: CDR1 MNHEY, CDR2 SVGEGT. The junction had 5 bases not matched to a gene; V was cut back by 5 bases and J by 4 bases. The CDR3 extends over 16 amino acids. CDR3 protein: CASSPTSGRAADTQYF. Written as DNA, the CDR3 is TGTGCCAGCAGTCCGACTAGCGGGAGGGCCGCAGATACGCAGTATTTT.

The chain couples TRBV6-5 to TRBJ1-4, with 7 bases lining up with TRBD1. The CDR3 has 14 amino acids. Germline trimming cut 7 bases from V and 4 bases from J; bases unmatched to any gene: 6. In germline, CDR1 is MNHEY, CDR2 SVGAGI. CDR3 residues: CASKETGFNEKLFF. The CDR3 region has the DNA TGTGCCAGCAAAGAGACAGGGTTTAATGAAAAACTGTTTTTT.

This clone has only a few counts. V is TRBV18 and J is TRBJ2-5, with unresolved D. CDR3 length: 12 residues. Trimming cost V 6 bases and J 2 bases, with 7 bases left between them. CDR1 is KGHSH, CDR2 LQKENI, per germline. DNA of the CDR3: TGTGCCAGCTCGCGCGATCAAGAGACCCAGTACTTC. It yields the protein CASSRDQETQYF. Full variable domain (outside the CDR3, taken from reference TRBV18 and TRBJ2-5): NAGVMQNPRHLVRRRGQEARLRCSPMKGHSHVYWYRQLPEEGLKFMVYLQKENIIDESGMPKERFSAEFPKEGPSILRIQQVVRGDSAAYFCASSRDQETQYFGPGTRLLVL.

V and J are TRBV6-2 or TRBV6-3 and TRBJ2-7, with 8 nucleotides matching TRBD1. Germline trimming cut 2 bases from V and 5 bases from J; bases unmatched to any gene: 8. The CDR3 covers 15 residues. CDR1 and CDR2 from the germline V gene are MNHEY and SVGEGT. This chain's CDR3 is CASSYPHRGINEQYF. In nucleotides, the CDR3 is TGTGCCAGCAGTTACCCTCACAGGGGGATCAACGAGCAGTACTTC.

The chain carries TRBV2 and TRBJ1-1; D unclear. Trimming took off 10 bases at V and 8 bases at J, with 20 bases between the two ends. This CDR3 spans 13 amino acids. CDR1 is SNHLY and CDR2 is FYNNEI in the germline V gene. The CDR3 protein is CATIRGIWTEAFF. The DNA for the CDR3 is TGTGCCACCATTCGGGGAATATGGACGGAAGCTTTCTTT.

The chain is built from TRBV4-2 and TRBJ2-7; no clear D gene. This CDR3 has 17 amino acids. Germline loops: CDR1 LGHNA, CDR2 YNFKEQ. V gave up 0 bases and J gave up 0 bases, with 15 bases separating them. CDR3 DNA: TGTGCCAGCAGCCAAGATAGGAGTAAGAGTAGCTCCTACGAGCAGTACTTC. This gives the protein CASSQDRSKSSSYEQYF.

This rearrangement joins TRBV11-2 to TRBJ2-3, with D uncertain. The germline gives CDR1 SGHAT, CDR2 FQNNGV. The CDR3 is 14 residues long. Trimming removed 5 bases from V and 5 bases from J, with 14 bases in between. The CDR3 loop reads CASSPLSSGDTQYF. In nucleotides, the CDR3 is TGTGCCAGCAGCCCTCTTTCTTCGGGAGATACGCAGTATTTT.

In nucleotides, the CDR3 is TGTGCCAGCAGCCTGTCGTTAGCGGGAGCCAACGAGCAGTACTTC. This codes for CASSLSLAGANEQYF. The chain links TRBV7-2 to TRBJ2-7, with 9 bases fitting TRBD2. The V and J ends lost 5 bases and 5 bases, in that order; junction bases with no gene match: 10. CDR3 length equals 15 residues. The germline gives CDR1 SGHTA, CDR2 FQGNSA.

The chain carries TRBV7-9 and TRBJ2-3; 8 bases line up with TRBD2. Germline V gives CDR1 SEHNR, CDR2 FQNEAQ (reference sequence). The V and J ends lost 6 bases and 0 bases, in that order; junction bases with no gene match: 2. The CDR3 consists of 14 residues. CDR3: CASSSGASTDTQYF. The CDR3 DNA reads TGTGCCAGCAGTAGCGGGGCGAGCACAGATACGCAGTATTTT.

V is TRBV6-5 and J is TRBJ1-1; D is uncertain. The V end was cut by 0 bases, the J end by 3 bases, with 14 bases between. The CDR3 extends over 16 amino acids. Looked up from germline, CDR1 is MNHEY and CDR2 is SVGAGI. The CDR3 sequence is CASSYSVTVRDTEAFF. DNA of the CDR3: TGTGCCAGCAGTTACTCGGTCACGGTGAGGGACACTGAAGCTTTCTTT.